The 29 T cell receptor beta chains below all came from one sample that was sequenced in a study of T cell responses to AZD1222 COVID-19 vaccine. The assay was immunoSEQ multiplex PCR, and TCRdb's table has in-frame clones only and misses some. The data contain about 120,000 clones, about 93% of them singletons. The sample in question was peripheral blood, obtained 28 days after the second AZD1222 dose. The receptors derive from an adult who received the AZD1222 COVID-19 vaccine.

This rearrangement joins TRBV27 to TRBJ2-5; 10 bases agree with TRBD1. The V gene end was trimmed by 6 bases and the J gene end by 0 bases; junction bases not matched to a gene: 13. CDR1 MNHEY and CDR2 SMNVEV come from the germline V gene (reference sequence). This CDR3 contains 18 residues. In DNA form, the CDR3 reads TGTGCCAGCAGACGACAGGGGGCCGGGGGCCCCTACCAAGAGACCCAGTACTTC. Residues: CASRRQGAGGPYQETQYF.

The chain joins TRBV27 to TRBJ1-1; tentative D call: TRBD1 (5 bases). This CDR3 has 12 residues. CDR1 and CDR2 from the germline V gene are MNHEY and SMNVEV (reference sequence). Between the trimmed V and J ends, which lost 8 bases and 6 bases, there was a span of 13 bases. The CDR3 is CASGQGGPEAFF. CDR3 sequence (DNA): TGTGCCAGCGGGCAGGGAGGACCTGAAGCTTTCTTT.

V gene TRBV10-3 combines with J gene TRBJ2-3; no definite D call. V shed 10 bases and J shed 6 bases, with 8 bases lying between them. Germline loops: CDR1 ENHRY, CDR2 SYGVKD. This CDR3 comprises 10 residues. CDR3 sequence: CAKRRDTQYF. DNA of the CDR3: TGTGCCAAACGAAGGGATACGCAGTATTTT.

The J gene is TRBJ2-2, the V gene TRBV6-5; D is possibly TRBD2 (5 bases). The CDR3 is 15 residues long. The ends were cut back, 7 bases at V and 0 bases at J, with 12 bases in the middle. Looked up from germline, CDR1 is MNHEY and CDR2 is SVGAGI. CDR3 nucleotide sequence: TGTGCCAGCATCCCCGGGAACGCGAACACCGGGGAGCTGTTTTTT. As protein: CASIPGNANTGELFF.

The chain is built from TRBV6-1 and TRBJ2-2; D is possibly TRBD2 (6 bases). This CDR3 contains 13 residues. V was cut by 3 bases and J by 6 bases, with 8 bases left in between. The germline V gene encodes CDR1 MNHNS and CDR2 SASEGT. The CDR3: CASSDGGAGELFF. In nucleotides, the CDR3 is TGTGCCAGCAGTGACGGAGGGGCCGGGGAGCTGTTTTTT.

The J gene is TRBJ1-4, the V gene TRBV7-9; a possible D gene is TRBD1 (5 bases). The V gene lost 1 base and the J gene lost 5 bases, with 8 bases spanning the gap. The CDR3 covers 14 residues. Germline loops: CDR1 SEHNR, CDR2 FQNEAQ (reference sequence). CDR3 loop: CASSLGQTNEKLFF. Here the CDR3 DNA reads TGTGCCAGCAGCTTAGGACAGACAAATGAAAAACTGTTTTTT.

The chain combines TRBV4-1 with TRBJ1-5; D is ambiguous. CDR1 is MGHRA, CDR2 YSYEKL, per germline. The CDR3 runs 14 residues. Between the trimmed V and J ends, which lost 0 bases and 4 bases, there was a span of 7 bases. The CDR3 DNA follows: TGCGCCAGCAGCCAAGAGGGTTTTAATCAGCCCCAGCATTTT. Its translation is CASSQEGFNQPQHF.

The chain uses TRBV6-5 and TRBJ2-2; 7 bases agree with TRBD1. Germline CDR1 MNHEY, CDR2 SVGAGI. J was trimmed by 1 base and V by 7 bases; bases with no gene match: 6. The CDR3 has 15 amino acids. The CDR3 protein is CASTPRTGNTGELFF. CDR3 coding DNA: TGTGCCAGCACCCCTAGGACAGGGAACACCGGGGAGCTGTTTTTT.

The V and J genes are TRBV29-1 and TRBJ2-7, with D unclear. CDR1 is SQVTM and CDR2 is ANQGSEA in the germline V gene. V shed 5 bases and J shed 0 bases, with 8 bases lying between them. CDR3 length equals 12 residues. The CDR3 coding sequence is TGCAGCGTTCGCACCAGCTCCTACGAGCAGTACTTC. This sequence encodes CSVRTSSYEQYF.

V gene TRBV6-5 combines with J gene TRBJ1-1, with D possibly matching TRBD1 (5 bases). The V gene's germline CDR1 is MNHEY and CDR2 SVGAGI. There are 14 residues in the CDR3. V shed 5 bases and J shed 9 bases, with 19 bases lying between them. CDR3 sequence (DNA): TGTGCCAGCAGTCCCGGGGGAGGGACCGAGAAAGCTTTCTTT. It encodes CASSPGGGTEKAFF.

The chain carries TRBV30 and TRBJ1-1, with 7 bases aligning to TRBD1. V was clipped by 6 bases and J by 1 base; unmatched bases: 11. CDR3 size: 15 residues. Germline CDR1 is GTSNPN and CDR2 is SVGIG (reference sequence). CDR3 nucleotide sequence: TGTGCCTGTTCTCGACAGGGACCAAGGAACACTGAAGCTTTCTTT. Residues: CACSRQGPRNTEAFF.

This clone showed up just a few times. The V gene is TRBV29-1, the J gene TRBJ2-7, with TRBD1 identical over 9 bases. The CDR3 is 14 amino acids. Trimming took 3 bases from V and 2 from J; bases not matched to a gene: 5. Germline V lookup: CDR1 SQVTM, CDR2 ANQGSEA. The CDR3 spells CSVEGTGRPYEQYF. CDR3 sequence (DNA): TGCAGCGTTGAGGGGACAGGGAGGCCCTACGAGCAGTACTTC.

The V gene is TRBV29-1, the J gene TRBJ1-5; 8 positions agree with TRBD1. V was clipped by 7 bases and J by 4 bases; unmatched bases: 3. CDR1 is SQVTM, CDR2 ANQGSEA, per germline. The CDR3 loop spans 12 amino acids. In DNA, the CDR3 is TGCAGCGCCTGGGACAGGAATCAGCCCCAGCATTTT. Protein product: CSAWDRNQPQHF.

The J gene is TRBJ1-3, the V gene TRBV3-1 (or the pseudogene TRBV3-2); D is possibly TRBD1 (5 bases). V was cut by 4 bases and J by 1 base, with 11 bases left in between. This CDR3 has 15 residues. Germline V gives CDR1 LGHDT, CDR2 YNNKEL (reference sequence). As DNA, the CDR3 is TGTGCCAGCAGCCGTCGACAGAGATCTGGAAACACCATATATTTT. Encoded protein: CASSRRQRSGNTIYF.

This CDR3 reads CASSRGGYGYTF. CDR3 nucleotides: TGTGCCAGCAGCCGTGGGGGGTACGGCTACACCTTC. The chain employs TRBV5-6 and TRBJ1-2; tentative D call: TRBD1 (5 bases). Germline V gene data show CDR1 as SGHDT and CDR2 as YYEEEE. The CDR3 is 12 amino acids. Deletions cut 4 bases from V and 8 bases from J, with 12 bases between.

This chain connects TRBV5-8 to TRBJ2-3; 10 bases match TRBD1. Germline-derived CDR1 and CDR2 are SGHTS and YDEGEE. The CDR3 runs to 16 residues. V lost 3 bases and J lost 0; bases outside the gene matches: 4. The CDR3: CASSSGTGASTDTQYF. In nucleotides, the CDR3 is TGTGCCAGCAGCTCAGGGACAGGGGCGAGCACAGATACGCAGTATTTT.

This chain connects TRBV28 to TRBJ1-3; possible D gene TRBD1, 6 bases. There are 15 residues in the CDR3. Germline V CDR1 and CDR2: MDHEN, SYDVKM. The V end was cut by 3 bases, the J end by 4 bases, with 13 bases between. The CDR3 DNA sequence: TGTGCCAGCAGTTTCCAAGGGGGGCGCGGAAACACCATATATTTT. Protein product: CASSFQGGRGNTIYF.

Only one count was recorded for this clone. The chain uses TRBV20-1 and TRBJ2-1; maybe TRBD2 (6 bases). V shed 6 bases and J shed 15 bases, with 18 bases lying between them. This CDR3 has 11 residues. The germline V gene encodes CDR1 DFQATT and CDR2 SNEGSKA (reference sequence). Written as DNA, the CDR3 is TGCAGTGCGCGGGACTCCTTTCAAGGGTTCTTC. Translation: CSARDSFQGFF.

The chain carries TRBV7-9 and TRBJ1-2; unclear D gene. The CDR3 has 12 amino acids. Per germline, CDR1 SEHNR and CDR2 FQNEAQ (reference sequence). Trimming left V 10 bases short and J 7 bases short, with 16 bases between. CDR3 sequence (DNA): TGTGCCACCCTCGCTGCGGAGGGTGGCTACACCTTC. It translates to CATLAAEGGYTF.

This rearrangement joins TRBV6-5 to TRBJ1-6; 9 bases agree with TRBD1. Germline V CDR1 and CDR2: MNHEY, SVGAGI. The J segment lost 8 bases and the V segment lost 6 bases, leaving 5 bases of the junction unmatched. This CDR3 is built from 14 residues. CDR3: CASSPTGGYSPLHF. The CDR3 coding sequence is TGTGCCAGCAGCCCGACAGGGGGGTATTCACCCCTCCACTTT.

The chain is built from TRBV9 and TRBJ2-1; perhaps TRBD1 as D (5 bases). With 0 bases removed from V and 5 bases from J, the gap between germline ends came to 9 bases. The CDR3 sequence is 14 residues long. Per germline, CDR1 SGDLS and CDR2 YYNGEE. CDR3 coding DNA: TGTGCCAGCAGCGTAGATGGGGCAGACAATGAGCAGTTCTTC. Encoded protein: CASSVDGADNEQFF.

To note about this clone: At the DNA level, this CDR3 is encoded by other sequences in the same sample as well. J is TRBJ2-3 and V is TRBV6-5; 8 bases are shared with TRBD2. Trimming at V came to 2 bases and at J to 3 bases, leaving 4 bases not matched to a gene. This CDR3 is 15 amino acids long. Germline loops: CDR1 MNHEY, CDR2 SVGAGI. CDR3 bases: TGTGCCAGCAGTTACACAAGCGGGGGAACAGATACGCAGTATTTT. Translation: CASSYTSGGTDTQYF.

The chain employs TRBV5-5 and TRBJ2-7; TRBD1 aligns across 10 bases. With V trimmed by 5 bases and J by 5 bases, 10 bases remained unmatched. The germline V gene has CDR1 SGHKS and CDR2 YYEKEE (reference sequence). This CDR3 has 15 amino acids. The CDR3 loop is CASSRGGTGVHEQYF. The CDR3 coding sequence is TGTGCCAGCAGTCGAGGGGGGACAGGGGTCCACGAGCAGTACTTC.

The chain recombines TRBV7-2 with TRBJ1-2, with 9 bases identical to TRBD1. Germline trimming cut 1 base from V and 5 bases from J; bases unmatched to any gene: 5. The CDR3 runs 15 residues. The germline gives CDR1 SGHTA, CDR2 FQGNSA. The CDR3 spells CASSLVGQGGYGYTF. The DNA for the CDR3 is TGTGCCAGCAGCTTAGTGGGACAGGGTGGATATGGCTACACCTTC.

The chain joins TRBV2 to TRBJ2-5; 7 bases agree with TRBD1. This CDR3 has 12 residues. V was pared by 8 bases and J by 5 bases, with 5 bases of the junction left unmatched. Germline V lookup: CDR1 SNHLY, CDR2 FYNNEI. CDR3 coding DNA: TGTGCCAGCGACAGGGAGAGGGAGACCCAGTACTTC. Residues: CASDRERETQYF.

This chain connects TRBV12-5 to TRBJ1-2, with D unresolved. The length of the CDR3 is 15 residues. V dropped 7 bases and J dropped 3 bases, with 18 bases sitting between them. CDR1 LGHNT and CDR2 FRNRAP come from the germline V gene. The CDR3 coding sequence is TGTGCTAGTGCGCCAGGACTAGGAGAAGACTATGGCTACACCTTC. It specifies CASAPGLGEDYGYTF.

The chain combines TRBV4-3 with TRBJ2-2; TRBD2 agrees at 9 bases. Germline V lookup: CDR1 LGHNA, CDR2 YSLEER. The CDR3 has 18 residues. V shed 0 bases, J shed 2 bases, and the junction held 7 bases outside the gene matches. The CDR3, as DNA: TGCGCCAGCAGCCAAGATTTGGCGGGAGGGGTAAACACCGGGGAGCTGTTTTTT. This encodes CASSQDLAGGVNTGELFF.

This clone appeared a single time. The chain links TRBV11-3 to TRBJ2-3; possible D gene TRBD2, 6 bases. V lost 1 base to trimming and J lost 3 bases, with 8 bases between them. Germline CDR1 is SGHNT and CDR2 is YENEEA. The CDR3 length is 14 residues. The CDR3 DNA is TGTGCCAGCAGCTTAGGGAGGGCGACAGATACGCAGTATTTT. This encodes CASSLGRATDTQYF.

This rearrangement joins TRBV27 to TRBJ1-2; 9 nucleotides match TRBD1. This CDR3 has 13 amino acids. Trimming at V came to 6 bases and at J to 5 bases, leaving 4 bases not matched to a gene. The V gene's germline CDR1 is MNHEY and CDR2 SMNVEV (reference sequence). The CDR3 sequence is CASRMTGGYGYTF. The CDR3 DNA sequence: TGTGCCAGCAGAATGACAGGGGGGTATGGCTACACCTTC.